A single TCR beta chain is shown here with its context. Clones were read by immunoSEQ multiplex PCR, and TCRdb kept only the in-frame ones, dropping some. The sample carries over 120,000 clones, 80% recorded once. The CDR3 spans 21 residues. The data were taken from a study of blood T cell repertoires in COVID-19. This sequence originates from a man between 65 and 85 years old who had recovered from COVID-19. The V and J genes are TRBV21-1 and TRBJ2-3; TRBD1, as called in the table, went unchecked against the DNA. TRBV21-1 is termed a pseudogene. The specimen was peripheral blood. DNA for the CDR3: TGTGCCAGCAGCAACGTCGAGGCACCCGGGACATTCTGGCCTAGCACAGATACGCAGTATTTT. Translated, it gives CASSNVEAPGTFWPSTDTQYF.